The 26 T cell receptor beta chains below come from one sample, sequenced in a study of shared clonotypes between healthy human individuals. The repertoire was sequenced with immunoSEQ multiplex PCR; TCRdb's copy has only in-frame clones and lacks some. The sample lists fewer than 600,000 clones; around 80% were seen once. The sequenced sample consisted of PBMCs. The source of these receptors is a woman aged 40 to 50 in good health. Some clones in this sample may be carry-over from other donors' samples.

Written as DNA, the CDR3 is TGTGCCAGCAGTTACTCGAGCTCCTACAATGAGCAGTTCTTC. As protein: CASSYSSSYNEQFF. The chain employs TRBV6-5 and TRBJ2-1; D not resolved. This CDR3 region has 14 residues. CDR1 and CDR2 (germline): MNHEY, SVGAGI. Between the trimmed V and J ends, which lost 0 bases and 0 bases, there was a span of 3 bases.

CDR3 nucleotides: TGTGCCAGAAGCTTGGACTACAACCGGGACAGGTCCGCGACTTTGAACACCGGGGAGCTGTTTTTT. Residues: CARSLDYNRDRSATLNTGELFF. The chain carries TRBV5-3 and TRBJ2-2; TRBD1 matches at 8 bases. TRBV5-3 is classed as an ORF, of uncertain function. The CDR3 length is 22 residues. The trim removed 0 bases at V and 1 base at J, leaving 20 bases unmatched.

This chain links TRBV27 with TRBJ2-3; D not resolved. CDR1 and CDR2 (germline): MNHEY, SMNVEV (reference sequence). V was shortened by 6 bases and J by 3 bases, with 13 bases between the two germline ends. This CDR3 has 14 residues. This CDR3 reads CASSPWQPTDTQYF. The DNA of the CDR3 is TGTGCCAGCAGCCCCTGGCAGCCTACAGATACGCAGTATTTT.

The chain employs TRBV11-2 and TRBJ1-4, with D hard to call. CDR1 is SGHAT and CDR2 is FQNNGV in the germline V gene. Trimming took off 5 bases at V and 8 bases at J, with 18 bases between the two ends. The CDR3 runs 15 residues. The CDR3 sequence is CASSPRAAVEEKLFF. CDR3 bases: TGTGCCAGCAGCCCGCGGGCGGCCGTTGAAGAAAAACTGTTTTTT.

This clone has only one observation. The CDR3 region has the DNA TGTGCCAGCAGCTTAGTGATCGGCAATCAGCCCCAGCATTTT. This codes for CASSLVIGNQPQHF. The rearrangement uses TRBV7-8 and TRBJ1-5, with D unresolved. Deletions cut 1 base from V and 2 bases from J, with 6 bases between. This CDR3 is built from 14 residues. Germline V gene lookup returns CDR1 SGHVS and CDR2 FQNEAQ. Full variable domain (outside the CDR3, taken from reference TRBV7-8 and TRBJ1-5): GAGVSQSPRYKVAKRGQDVALRCDPISGHVSLFWYQQALGQGPEFLTYFQNEAQLDKSGLPSDRFFAERPEGSVSTLKIQRTQQEDSAVYLCASSLVIGNQPQHFGDGTRLSIL.

This clone has only one observation. The V gene is TRBV12-5, the J gene TRBJ2-1, with TRBD2 matching over 11 bases. Germline V gene sequence: CDR1 LGHNT, CDR2 FRNRAP. The CDR3 is 13 residues long. Germline trimming cut 6 bases from V and 9 bases from J; bases unmatched to any gene: 4. Written as DNA, the CDR3 is TGTGCTAGTGGCTTTAGCGGGAGGGTTGAGCAGTTCTTC. This translates into CASGFSGRVEQFF.

This chain links TRBV6-6 with TRBJ2-7; D is ambiguous. There are 13 residues in the CDR3. V dropped 5 bases and J dropped 2 bases, with 10 bases sitting between them. Germline assignment: CDR1 MNHNY and CDR2 SVGAGI (reference sequence). The CDR3, as DNA: TGTGCCAGCAGTGACCCTCCTACCTACGAGCAGTACTTC. This encodes CASSDPPTYEQYF.

The V gene is TRBV29-1, the J gene TRBJ1-2, with 9 bases lining up with TRBD1. The V gene end was trimmed by 0 bases and the J gene end by 4 bases; junction bases not matched to a gene: 9. The CDR3 has 16 residues. Germline-derived CDR1 and CDR2 are SQVTM and ANQGSEA. CDR3 DNA sequence: TGCAGCGTTGAAGAAGGACAGGGGAGGCACTTCTATGGCTACACCTTC. This encodes CSVEEGQGRHFYGYTF.

This clone occurred many times. Distinct nucleotide sequences in the sample also encode this CDR3. The J gene is TRBJ2-7, the V gene TRBV29-1; no reliable D call. Germline V lookup: CDR1 SQVTM, CDR2 ANQGSEA. Trimming pared 5 bases from V and 1 base from J, leaving 12 bases between. The CDR3 length is 13 residues. CDR3 nucleotide sequence: TGCAGCGTTATTTCACCGCCTTCCTACGAGCAGTACTTC. Translating gives CSVISPPSYEQYF.

V is TRBV18 and J is TRBJ1-1; no reliable D call. The V end lost 1 base, the J end lost 1 base, and 10 bases lay between the germline ends. This CDR3 has 15 amino acids. Germline CDR1 and CDR2: KGHSH and LQKENI. Here the CDR3 reads CASSPLRLTNTEAFF. The CDR3 bases are TGTGCCAGCTCACCACTTCGACTTACGAACACTGAAGCTTTCTTT.

CDR3 sequence reads: CASSLGRGDYGYTF. In DNA, the CDR3 is TGTGCCAGCAGCTTAGGGCGGGGCGACTATGGCTACACCTTC. The rearrangement uses TRBV7-6 and TRBJ1-2; D perhaps matches TRBD1 (5 bases). Deletions cut 1 base from V and 3 bases from J, with 9 bases between. The CDR3 loop spans 14 amino acids. Germline V gene data show CDR1 as SGHVS and CDR2 as FNYEAQ.

This chain links TRBV28 with TRBJ1-4; TRBD1 aligns across 8 bases. Germline V gene sequence: CDR1 MDHEN, CDR2 SYDVKM. V trimming: 5 bases; J trimming: 3 bases; junction bases outside the gene matches: 2. The CDR3 length is 14 residues. CDR3: CASSKTGANEKLFF. The CDR3, as DNA: TGTGCCAGCAGTAAGACAGGGGCTAATGAAAAACTGTTTTTT. The full variable domain, its missing parts supplied by reference TRBV28 and TRBJ1-4, is DVKVTQSSRYLVKRTGEKVFLECVQDMDHENMFWYRQDPGLGLRLIYFSYDVKMKEKGDIPEGYSVSREKKERFSLILESASTNQTSMYLCASSKTGANEKLFFGSGTQLSVL.

The DNA of the CDR3 is TGCGCCAGCAGCCAAGGTACTAGCGGGAGATACGAGCAGTACTTC. Amino acid sequence: CASSQGTSGRYEQYF. This chain connects TRBV4-1 to TRBJ2-7; 11 bases agree with TRBD2. The length of the CDR3 is 15 residues. V lost 1 base to trimming and J lost 4 bases; unmatched junction nucleotides: 3. Germline loops: CDR1 MGHRA, CDR2 YSYEKL.

This clone was recorded only once. The gene calls are TRBV6-1 and TRBJ2-1; possibly TRBD2 for D (5 bases). The CDR3 has 16 amino acids. In germline, CDR1 is MNHNS, CDR2 SASEGT. V was pared by 4 bases and J by 1 base, with 14 bases between. CDR3 amino acids: CASSGAGIPSYNEQFF. DNA for the CDR3: TGTGCCAGCAGTGGGGCCGGGATCCCTTCCTACAATGAGCAGTTCTTC.

The chain uses TRBV30 and TRBJ1-6; D is unclear. The V gene's germline CDR1 is GTSNPN and CDR2 SVGIG (reference sequence). Trimming shortened V by 0 bases and J by 9 bases, and 12 bases separated the two germline ends. The CDR3 spans 14 residues. The CDR3 loop reads CAWSVRGFSSPLHF. For the CDR3, the DNA is TGTGCCTGGAGTGTACGTGGGTTTTCTTCACCCCTCCACTTT. Complete variable domain (other parts from reference TRBV30 and TRBJ1-6): SQTIHQWPATLVQPVGSPLSLECTVEGTSNPNLYWYRQAAGRGLQLLFYSVGIGQISSEVPQNLSASRPQDRQFILSSKKLLLSDSGFYLCAWSVRGFSSPLHFGNGTRLTVT.

As regards this clone: This may arise from a read error, as a much more abundant clone is one base away. This chain joins TRBV5-6 and TRBJ2-7; perhaps TRBD2 as D (5 bases). The CDR3 extends over 11 amino acids. The germline gives CDR1 SGHDT, CDR2 YYEEEE. The CDR3, as DNA: TGTGCCAGCAGCCGGGGTTACGAGCGGTACTTC. Translating gives CASSRGYERYF.

The gene calls are TRBV28 and TRBJ2-1; the match to TRBD1 covers 9 bases. Unmatched junction bases numbered 10, after V lost 6 bases and J lost 7 bases. Germline V gives CDR1 MDHEN, CDR2 SYDVKM. CDR3 size: 15 residues. CDR3 nucleotides: TGTGCCAGCAGAACGGGACAGGGTGGTTGGAATGAGCAGTTCTTC. Amino acids: CASRTGQGGWNEQFF.

There are many counts of this clone. The chain links TRBV19 to TRBJ1-1, with D unclear. Germline CDR1 LNHDA, CDR2 SQIVND (reference sequence). Trimming pared 3 bases from V and 4 bases from J, leaving 12 bases between. The length of the CDR3 is 14 residues. CDR3 nucleotide sequence: TGTGCCAGTAGTATTTGGGAGAGAAGCACTGAAGCTTTCTTT. It yields the protein CASSIWERSTEAFF.

This chain uses TRBV7-2 with TRBJ2-6; D gene uncertain. CDR1 is SGHTA and CDR2 is FQGNSA in the germline V gene. CDR3 size: 15 residues. The germline V and J ends were trimmed by 1 base and 4 bases, with 8 bases remaining between them. CDR3 sequence reads: CASSLGRRGANVLTF. The CDR3 nucleotides read TGTGCCAGCAGCTTAGGCAGACGGGGGGCCAACGTCCTGACTTTC.

In DNA form, the CDR3 reads TGTGCCAGCAGCTCGGGACTAGCGGGAGGGACCGGGGAGCTGTTTTTT. This encodes CASSSGLAGGTGELFF. V gene TRBV7-8 combines with J gene TRBJ2-2; 16 positions agree with TRBD2. The CDR3 contains 16 residues. V gave up 4 bases and J gave up 5 bases; unmatched junction bases: 1. From germline, CDR1 is SGHVS and CDR2 FQNEAQ. The full variable domain, in which reference TRBV7-8 and TRBJ2-2 provide the parts outside the CDR3, is GAGVSQSPRYKVAKRGQDVALRCDPISGHVSLFWYQQALGQGPEFLTYFQNEAQLDKSGLPSDRFFAERPEGSVSTLKIQRTQQEDSAVYLCASSSGLAGGTGELFFGEGSRLTVL.

Of note for this clone: This likely stems from a read error, as it lies one base from a far larger clone. The chain links TRBV29-1 to TRBJ2-1, with D unclear. CDR1 and CDR2 from the germline V gene are SQVTM and ANQGSEA. The length of the CDR3 is 11 residues. With 6 bases removed from V and 10 bases from J, the gap between germline ends came to 13 bases. CDR3: CSVSRPGEQFF. The CDR3 bases are TGCAGCGTGTCTAGGCCCGGGGAGCAGTTCTTC.

The chain carries TRBV4-2 and TRBJ2-7; 7 bases agree with TRBD1. Germline assignment: CDR1 LGHNA and CDR2 YNFKEQ. The CDR3 runs 16 residues. With V trimmed by 2 bases and J by 0 bases, 7 bases remained unmatched. As DNA, the CDR3 is TGTGCCAGCAGCCAACAGACAGGGCCAATCTCCTACGAGCAGTACTTC. It is translated as CASSQQTGPISYEQYF.

The rearrangement uses TRBV9 and TRBJ2-5, with 10 bases identical to TRBD2. The CDR3 sequence is 14 residues long. V lost 1 base to trimming and J lost 5 bases; unmatched junction nucleotides: 2. Germline V gene sequence: CDR1 SGDLS, CDR2 YYNGEE. CDR3: CASSVLAGAETQYF. Here the CDR3 DNA reads TGTGCCAGCAGCGTACTAGCGGGAGCGGAGACCCAGTACTTC.

This clone was counted once. The chain couples TRBV7-8 to TRBJ1-2, with TRBD1 matching over 12 bases. In germline, CDR1 is SGHVS, CDR2 FQNEAQ. CDR3 length: 15 residues. Germline trimming cut 5 bases from V and 8 bases from J; bases unmatched to any gene: 9. The CDR3 reads CASSPTRDRGLGYTF. In DNA form, the CDR3 reads TGTGCCAGCAGCCCTACACGGGACAGGGGGCTAGGCTACACCTTC.

The rearrangement links TRBV28 to TRBJ2-3, with TRBD1 matching over 7 bases. This CDR3 has 16 amino acids. The germline gives CDR1 MDHEN, CDR2 SYDVKM. J lost 1 base, V lost 4 bases, and 8 bases had no gene match. CDR3 nucleotides: TGTGCCAGCAGTTCCACAGGGGTACTCGGCACAGATACGCAGTATTTT. It codes for CASSSTGVLGTDTQYF. Complete variable domain (other parts from reference TRBV28 and TRBJ2-3): DVKVTQSSRYLVKRTGEKVFLECVQDMDHENMFWYRQDPGLGLRLIYFSYDVKMKEKGDIPEGYSVSREKKERFSLILESASTNQTSMYLCASSSTGVLGTDTQYFGPGTRLTVL.

CDR3 coding DNA: TGTGCAAGTCGCTTAGCGCTGGTAGGCTCAAACTATGGCTACACCTTC. Protein: CASRLALVGSNYGYTF. This sequence joins TRBV12-2 and TRBJ1-2. TRBV12-2 is a listed pseudogene. The CDR3 covers 16 residues.